The following is a T cell receptor (beta chain) sequence with its context. The data were obtained in a study of technical replicates of blood from a handful of donors. TCRdb's copy holds only in-frame clones and misses some; the assay was immunoSEQ multiplex PCR. Of about 68,000 clones detected, 95% to 97% appear once; the ten largest clones hold about 0.24%. CDR1 and CDR2 (germline): MNHNS, SASEGT. V was pared by 5 bases and J by 1 base, with 2 bases of the junction left unmatched. The CDR3 spans 14 residues. The sequenced sample consisted of T cells isolated from PBMCs. This TCR was recovered from a human donor in good health. V and J are TRBV6-1 and TRBJ1-1, with TRBD1 matching over 9 bases. Here the CDR3 reads CASSLGQGNTEAFF. DNA for the CDR3: TGTGCCAGCAGTTTGGGACAGGGGAACACTGAAGCTTTCTTT.